This T cell receptor beta chain was profiled in a study of cytomegalovirus exposure and HLA in healthy donors. Notes on the study in general: The classifier reportedly diagnosed cytomegalovirus status with high specificity and sensitivity.

The PCR had 60 Vbeta and 13 Jbeta primers. Assay: immunoSEQ multiplex PCR; the TCRdb copy retains only in-frame clones and omits some. The sample yields 200,000 to 250,000 clones, over 75% seen once. Germline CDR1 reads MNHNS; CDR2 reads SASEGT. V was pared by 1 base and J by 3 bases, with 3 bases of the junction left unmatched. This CDR3 spans 16 amino acids. This clone showed up just a few times. Its antigen remains unknown. Specimen: PBMCs. The chain employs TRBV6-1 and TRBJ2-7; 13 bases are shared with TRBD2. This clonotype was sampled from a human donor in good health. The CDR3 sequence is CASSEDWTSGSYEQYF. CDR3 DNA sequence: TGTGCCAGCAGTGAAGATTGGACTAGCGGGAGCTACGAGCAGTACTTC.